This TCR beta chain was identified in a study of control samples from healthy donors and cancer patients. The repertoire was sequenced with immunoSEQ multiplex PCR; TCRdb's copy has only in-frame clones and lacks some. Among 150,000 to 200,000 clones listed, about 91% were seen once. This CDR3 comprises 15 residues. The ends were cut back, 9 bases at V and 0 bases at J, with 13 bases in the middle. The chain employs TRBV5-7 and TRBJ2-6; weak D call: TRBD1 (6 bases). TRBV5-7 is reported as an ORF; its role is uncertain. This sequence originates from a middle-aged woman in good health. Sequencing was carried out using blood. The CDR3 protein is CATSPGDSGANVLTF. CDR3 bases: TGTGCCACCTCCCCAGGGGACTCTGGGGCCAACGTCCTGACTTTC.